Below, 25 T cell receptor beta chains from the same sample are listed, as sequenced in a study of cytomegalovirus exposure and HLA in healthy donors. A multiplex PCR was run with 60 Vbeta primers and 13 Jbeta primers. Sequencing used immunoSEQ multiplex PCR; TCRdb keeps in-frame clones, though not all of them. The profile covers about 120,000 clones, with roughly 78% appearing a single time and about 3.5% taken by the ten largest. Sequencing used PBMCs. The receptors here all came from a young woman in good health and CMV-seropositive.

The rearrangement links TRBV5-8 to TRBJ2-1, with a possible D match to TRBD2 (6 bases). The CDR3 covers 13 residues. V shed 4 bases and J shed 15 bases, with 20 bases lying between them. Germline loops: CDR1 SGHTS, CDR2 YDEGEE. DNA of the CDR3: TGTGCCAGCAGCCGCGGGGAGAGGGCGGAGTGGTTCTTC. This sequence encodes CASSRGERAEWFF.

J is TRBJ2-2 and V is TRBV14, with D perhaps matching TRBD1 (6 bases). Germline lookup yields CDR1 SGHDN and CDR2 FVKESK. The CDR3 contains 13 residues. The V end was cut by 6 bases, the J end by 5 bases, with 10 bases between. The CDR3 loop is CASREQGTGELFF. Here the CDR3 DNA reads TGTGCCAGCAGGGAACAGGGAACCGGGGAGCTGTTTTTT.

The chain uses TRBV7-2 and TRBJ1-5; 7 nucleotides match TRBD1. After removal of 5 bases from V and 3 bases from J, the junction contained 4 bases not matched to a gene. This CDR3 comprises 14 residues. The germline V gene encodes CDR1 SGHTA and CDR2 FQGNSA. The CDR3 DNA reads as TGTGCCAGCAGCCAAGACAGGGACAATCAGCCCCAGCATTTT. Translation gives CASSQDRDNQPQHF.

The V call is TRBV9, the J call TRBJ2-2; 9 bases align to TRBD2. CDR1 and CDR2 (germline): SGDLS, YYNGEE. The CDR3 has 14 amino acids. V shed 7 bases, J shed 4 bases, and the junction held 5 bases outside the gene matches. In nucleotides, the CDR3 is TGTGCCAGCGGGACTAGCTTATTCACCGGGGAGCTGTTTTTT. It encodes CASGTSLFTGELFF. The full variable domain, rest sourced from reference TRBV9 and TRBJ2-2, is DSGVTQTPKHLITATGQRVTLRCSPRSGDLSVYWYQQSLDQGLQFLIQYYNGEERAKGNILERFSAQQFPDLHSELNLSSLELGDSALYFCASGTSLFTGELFFGEGSRLTVL.

The chain employs TRBV7-2 and TRBJ2-1, with 9 bases aligning to TRBD2. The J segment lost 3 bases and the V segment lost 1 base, leaving 1 base of the junction unmatched. The CDR3 runs 15 residues. The germline V gene encodes CDR1 SGHTA and CDR2 FQGNSA. CDR3 coding DNA: TGTGCCAGCAGCTTAGGGACTAGCGTCTACAATGAGCAGTTCTTC. Residues: CASSLGTSVYNEQFF. Looking up the rest from reference TRBV7-2 and TRBJ2-1 gives the full variable domain: GAGVSQSPSNKVTEKGKDVELRCDPISGHTALYWYRQSLGQGLEFLIYFQGNSAPDKSGLPSDRFSAERTGGSVSTLTIQRTQQEDSAVYLCASSLGTSVYNEQFFGPGTRLTVL.

This clone has more than one count but fewer than ten. This sequence joins TRBV4-3 and TRBJ1-1; 7 bases match TRBD1. Trimming removed 2 bases from V and 1 base from J; junction bases left unmatched: 10. Germline V gene lookup returns CDR1 LGHNA and CDR2 YSLEER. This CDR3 has 17 residues. The CDR3 DNA follows: TGCGCCAGCAGCCAATTAGCCGGGACAGATCAGAACACTGAAGCTTTCTTT. Its protein product is CASSQLAGTDQNTEAFF.

This rearrangement joins TRBV4-3 to TRBJ2-7; possibly TRBD2 for D (7 bases). V shed 8 bases and J shed 5 bases, with 25 bases lying between them. CDR3 size: 16 residues. Germline lookup yields CDR1 LGHNA and CDR2 YSLEER. CDR3 region: CASATSQGGGRNEQYF. The CDR3 bases are TGCGCCAGCGCCACAAGCCAAGGGGGGGGGAGGAACGAGCAGTACTTC.

This clone was seen only a few times. This sequence joins TRBV7-2 and TRBJ1-2; possibly TRBD1 for D (5 bases). The CDR3 extends over 16 amino acids. V was cut by 1 base and J by 6 bases, with 18 bases left in between. Germline CDR1 SGHTA, CDR2 FQGNSA. The CDR3 spells CASSLVGGAGGDGYTF. In DNA, the CDR3 is TGTGCCAGCAGCTTAGTGGGCGGAGCGGGGGGTGATGGCTACACCTTC.

The chain uses TRBV4-1 and TRBJ2-2; perhaps TRBD2 as D (5 bases). Germline V lookup: CDR1 MGHRA, CDR2 YSYEKL. Trimming took off 2 bases at V and 3 bases at J, with 7 bases between the two ends. The CDR3 is 14 residues long. The chain's CDR3 is CASSQKRDTGELFF. The DNA for the CDR3 is TGCGCCAGCAGCCAAAAGAGGGACACCGGGGAGCTGTTTTTT.

This chain links TRBV28 with TRBJ1-1; 10 positions match TRBD1. CDR3 length equals 16 residues. J was trimmed by 6 bases and V by 4 bases; bases with no gene match: 11. Germline CDR1 is MDHEN and CDR2 is SYDVKM. CDR3 region: CASSSNPGTGDPEAFF. The CDR3 DNA reads TGTGCCAGCAGTTCTAACCCCGGGACAGGGGACCCTGAAGCTTTCTTT.

This chain joins TRBV4-2 and TRBJ2-3; 7 nucleotides agree with TRBD2. Trimming took 0 bases from V and 6 from J; bases not matched to a gene: 15. Germline V gene sequence: CDR1 LGHNA, CDR2 YNFKEQ. The CDR3 loop spans 18 amino acids. The CDR3 loop is CASSQDSTQRGHMDTQYF. The CDR3 DNA is TGTGCCAGCAGCCAAGATTCCACCCAGCGGGGTCATATGGATACGCAGTATTTT.

The count of this clone is one. V and J are TRBV2 and TRBJ2-7; 9 nucleotides agree with TRBD1. V gave up 6 bases and J gave up 2 bases; unmatched junction bases: 2. Germline CDR1 reads SNHLY; CDR2 reads FYNNEI. The CDR3 has 13 amino acids. The CDR3 DNA reads as TGTGCCAGCAGGCGACAGGGGGCCTACGAGCAGTACTTC. Its translation is CASRRQGAYEQYF.

V is TRBV30 and J is TRBJ2-6; the match to TRBD1 covers 8 bases. The CDR3 loop spans 18 amino acids. Germline CDR1 and CDR2: GTSNPN and SVGIG (reference sequence). The J segment lost 0 bases and the V segment lost 0 bases, leaving 7 bases of the junction unmatched. CDR3 sequence reads: CAWSVRQGANSGANVLTF. CDR3 coding DNA: TGTGCCTGGAGTGTACGTCAGGGGGCTAACTCTGGGGCCAACGTCCTGACTTTC. The entire variable domain, with the rest obtained from reference TRBV30 and TRBJ2-6, is as follows: SQTIHQWPATLVQPVGSPLSLECTVEGTSNPNLYWYRQAAGRGLQLLFYSVGIGQISSEVPQNLSASRPQDRQFILSSKKLLLSDSGFYLCAWSVRQGANSGANVLTFGAGSRLTVL.

The rearrangement uses TRBV28 and TRBJ1-5; D unresolved. Germline lookup yields CDR1 MDHEN and CDR2 SYDVKM. The CDR3 is 16 amino acids. Trimming pared 2 bases from V and 0 bases from J, leaving 11 bases between. CDR3 residues: CASSLGTLYSNQPQHF. CDR3 sequence (DNA): TGTGCCAGCAGTTTAGGTACACTATATAGCAATCAGCCCCAGCATTTT. Full variable domain (remainder filled in from reference TRBV28 and TRBJ1-5): DVKVTQSSRYLVKRTGEKVFLECVQDMDHENMFWYRQDPGLGLRLIYFSYDVKMKEKGDIPEGYSVSREKKERFSLILESASTNQTSMYLCASSLGTLYSNQPQHFGDGTRLSIL.

CDR3 nucleotides: TGCGCCAGCAGCAGGACAGGGTGGGACACCGGGGAGCTGTTTTTT. It specifies CASSRTGWDTGELFF. V and J are TRBV5-1 and TRBJ2-2; TRBD1 aligns across 8 bases. With V trimmed by 4 bases and J by 3 bases, 5 bases remained unmatched. In germline, CDR1 is SGHRS, CDR2 YFSETQ. This CDR3 has 15 amino acids.

A note on this clone: This sample also contains other DNA sequences that code for the same CDR3. The rearrangement links TRBV9 to TRBJ1-2; no firm D call. Germline V gene data show CDR1 as SGDLS and CDR2 as YYNGEE. Trimming shortened V by 0 bases and J by 8 bases, and 8 bases separated the two germline ends. The CDR3 consists of 12 residues. The CDR3 loop reads CASSVGGYGYTF. The CDR3 coding sequence is TGTGCCAGCAGCGTAGGAGGGTACGGCTACACCTTC. The full variable domain, in which reference TRBV9 and TRBJ1-2 provide the parts outside the CDR3, is DSGVTQTPKHLITATGQRVTLRCSPRSGDLSVYWYQQSLDQGLQFLIQYYNGEERAKGNILERFSAQQFPDLHSELNLSSLELGDSALYFCASSVGGYGYTFGSGTRLTVV.

CDR3 protein: CASSGGLAGGDNEQFF. CDR3 in DNA: TGTGCCAGCAGCGGTGGACTAGCGGGGGGGGACAATGAGCAGTTCTTC. The chain employs TRBV9 and TRBJ2-1; 15 bases align to TRBD2. The CDR3 sequence is 16 residues long. CDR1 and CDR2 (germline): SGDLS, YYNGEE. Trimming removed 3 bases from V and 5 bases from J; junction bases left unmatched: 3.

The V call is TRBV28, the J call TRBJ1-2; D unresolved. The V end lost 4 bases, the J end lost 4 bases, and 19 bases lay between the germline ends. CDR3 size: 16 residues. CDR1 MDHEN and CDR2 SYDVKM come from the germline V gene. Here the CDR3 DNA reads TGTGCCAGCAGTTCCCCCCTTTTGGGCGCAAGCTATGGCTACACCTTC. Translating it yields CASSSPLLGASYGYTF.

The count of this clone is one. The CDR3 reads CASSLGTGFNTIYF. The CDR3 DNA reads as TGTGCCAGCAGCTTAGGGACAGGGTTCAACACCATATATTTT. V is TRBV7-9 and J is TRBJ1-3; 8 bases match TRBD1. This CDR3 has 14 residues. Trimming removed 1 base from V and 7 bases from J; junction bases left unmatched: 3. CDR1 is SEHNR, CDR2 FQNEAQ, per germline (reference sequence).

The chain employs TRBV4-1 and TRBJ2-2; a possible D gene is TRBD2 (5 bases). The CDR3 has 19 residues. Per the germline V gene, CDR1 is MGHRA and CDR2 is YSYEKL. The germline V and J ends were trimmed by 0 bases and 3 bases, with 20 bases remaining between them. In DNA form, the CDR3 reads TGCGCCAGCAGCCAAGACGATCCGGAGACGACTATCGACACCGGGGAGCTGTTTTTT. Encoded protein: CASSQDDPETTIDTGELFF.

J is TRBJ1-2 and V is TRBV19; D is perhaps TRBD1 (5 bases). The germline V and J ends were trimmed by 1 base and 8 bases, with 14 bases remaining between them. CDR3 length: 14 residues. Germline V gene sequence: CDR1 LNHDA, CDR2 SQIVND (reference sequence). The CDR3 region is CASSIAAGAAGYTF. The DNA for the CDR3 is TGTGCCAGTAGTATAGCAGCTGGGGCAGCGGGCTACACCTTC.

This chain uses TRBV30 with TRBJ1-1; D is unclear. Germline CDR1 and CDR2: GTSNPN and SVGIG (reference sequence). Trimming took off 4 bases at V and 9 bases at J, with 15 bases between the two ends. This CDR3 has 12 amino acids. The CDR3 bases are TGTGCCTGGAACACCGGCGGTCAGCAAGCTTTCTTT. Translated, it gives CAWNTGGQQAFF.

The chain combines TRBV11-3 with TRBJ2-1; TRBD1 matches at 8 bases. With 5 bases clipped from V and 0 bases from J, the junction kept 3 bases outside the gene matches. The CDR3 totals 15 residues. Germline V gives CDR1 SGHNT, CDR2 YENEEA. DNA of the CDR3: TGTGCCAGCAGCCCAGGACAGGGCTCCTACAATGAGCAGTTCTTC. This gives the protein CASSPGQGSYNEQFF.

J is TRBJ2-3 and V is TRBV19; tentatively, D is TRBD1 (5 bases). V lost 7 bases to trimming and J lost 6 bases, with 11 bases between them. The CDR3 is made up of 12 amino acids. Germline V gene lookup returns CDR1 LNHDA and CDR2 SQIVND (reference sequence). The CDR3 nucleotides read TGTGCCAGTAAGGGGCCGCGGGATACGCAGTATTTT. This gives the protein CASKGPRDTQYF.

The rearrangement joins TRBV20-1 to TRBJ2-5; D may be TRBD2 (6 bases). Germline V CDR1 and CDR2: DFQATT, SNEGSKA (reference sequence). The CDR3 totals 11 residues. V dropped 8 bases and J dropped 5 bases, with 12 bases sitting between them. CDR3 DNA: TGCAGTCCTTGGAGCGGGGAGACCCAGTACTTC. Translated, it gives CSPWSGETQYF.